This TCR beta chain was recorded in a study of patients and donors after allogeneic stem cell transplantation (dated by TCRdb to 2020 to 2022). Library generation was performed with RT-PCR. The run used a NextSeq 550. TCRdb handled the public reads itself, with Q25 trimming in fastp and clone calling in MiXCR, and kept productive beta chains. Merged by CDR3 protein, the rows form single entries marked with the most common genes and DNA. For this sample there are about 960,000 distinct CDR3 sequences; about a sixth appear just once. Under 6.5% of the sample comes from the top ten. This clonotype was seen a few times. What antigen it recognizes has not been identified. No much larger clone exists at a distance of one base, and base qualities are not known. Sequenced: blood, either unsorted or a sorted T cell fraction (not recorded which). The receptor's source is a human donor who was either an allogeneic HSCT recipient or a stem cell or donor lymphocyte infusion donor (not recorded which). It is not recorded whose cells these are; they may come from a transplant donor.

The CDR3 amino acid sequence is: CASQPTRGSSNQPQHF. The DNA sequence follows: TGTGCCAGCCAGCCCACCAGGGGGTCAAGCAATCAGCCCCAGCATTTT. This chain joins TRBV19 to TRBJ1-5; 7 bases in the junction line up with TRBD1. Per the germline V gene (reference sequence), LNHDA is the CDR1 and SQIVND is the CDR2. The CDR3 measures 16 amino acids from cysteine to phenylalanine. CDR3 DNA only is kept here, 48 bases in frame from base 1. For this chain, trimming is 9 bases at the V end and 1 base at the J end, and the number of junction bases without a gene match is 12. The full variable domain, completed from the reference TRBV19 and TRBJ1-5 proteins outside the CDR3, reads DGGITQSPKYLFRKEGQNVTLSCEQNLNHDAMYWYRQDPGQGLRLIYYSQIVNDFQKGDIAEGYSVSREKKESFPLTVTSAQKNPTAFYLCASQPTRGSSNQPQHFGDGTRLSIL.